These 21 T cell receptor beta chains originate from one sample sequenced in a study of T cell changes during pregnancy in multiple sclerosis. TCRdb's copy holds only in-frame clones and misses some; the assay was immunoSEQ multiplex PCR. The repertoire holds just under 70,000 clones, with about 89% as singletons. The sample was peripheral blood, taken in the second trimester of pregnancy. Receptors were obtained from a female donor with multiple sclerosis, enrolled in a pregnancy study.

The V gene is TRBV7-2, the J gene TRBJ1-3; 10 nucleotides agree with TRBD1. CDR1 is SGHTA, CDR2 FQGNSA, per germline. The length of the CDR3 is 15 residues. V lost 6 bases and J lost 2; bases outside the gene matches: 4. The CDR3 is CASRLDRGPGNTIYF. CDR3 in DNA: TGTGCCAGCAGACTAGACAGGGGGCCTGGAAACACCATATATTTT.

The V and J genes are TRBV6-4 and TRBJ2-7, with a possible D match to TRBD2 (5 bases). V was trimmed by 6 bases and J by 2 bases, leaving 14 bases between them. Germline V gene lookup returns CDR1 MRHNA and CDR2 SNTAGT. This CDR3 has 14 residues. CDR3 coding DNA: TGTGCCAGCAGCCCAGAGGGCAGCGCCTACGAGCAGTACTTC. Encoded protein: CASSPEGSAYEQYF.

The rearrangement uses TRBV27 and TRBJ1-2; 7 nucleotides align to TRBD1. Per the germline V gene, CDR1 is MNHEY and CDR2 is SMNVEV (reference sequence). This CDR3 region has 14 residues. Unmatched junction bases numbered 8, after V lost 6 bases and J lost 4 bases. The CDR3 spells CASRPRDSLYGYTF. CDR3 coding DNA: TGTGCCAGCAGACCCCGGGACAGTCTCTATGGCTACACCTTC.

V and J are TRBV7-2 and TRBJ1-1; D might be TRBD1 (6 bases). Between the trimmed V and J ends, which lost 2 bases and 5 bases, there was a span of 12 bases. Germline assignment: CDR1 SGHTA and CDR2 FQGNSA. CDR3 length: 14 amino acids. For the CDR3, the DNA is TGTGCCAGCAGCTTAAGACAGGTCGGGACTGAAGCTTTCTTT. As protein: CASSLRQVGTEAFF.

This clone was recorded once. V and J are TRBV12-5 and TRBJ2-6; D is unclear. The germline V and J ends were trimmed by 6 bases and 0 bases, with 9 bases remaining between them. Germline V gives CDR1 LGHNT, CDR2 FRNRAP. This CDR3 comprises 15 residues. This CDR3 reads CASGRQSSGANVLTF. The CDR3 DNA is TGTGCTAGTGGCCGACAAAGCTCTGGGGCCAACGTCCTGACTTTC.

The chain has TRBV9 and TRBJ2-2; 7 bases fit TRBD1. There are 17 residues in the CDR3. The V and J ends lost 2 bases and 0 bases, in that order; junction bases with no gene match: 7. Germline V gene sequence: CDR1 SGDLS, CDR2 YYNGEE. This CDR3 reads CASSVHPTGTNTGELFF. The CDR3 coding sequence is TGTGCCAGCAGCGTTCACCCGACAGGGACGAACACCGGGGAGCTGTTTTTT.

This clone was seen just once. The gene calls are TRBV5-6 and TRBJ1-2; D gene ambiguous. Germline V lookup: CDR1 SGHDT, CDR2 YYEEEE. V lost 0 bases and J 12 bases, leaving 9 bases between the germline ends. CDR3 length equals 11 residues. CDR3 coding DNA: TGTGCCAGCAGCTTGGGACGTGGGCACACCTTC. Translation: CASSLGRGHTF.

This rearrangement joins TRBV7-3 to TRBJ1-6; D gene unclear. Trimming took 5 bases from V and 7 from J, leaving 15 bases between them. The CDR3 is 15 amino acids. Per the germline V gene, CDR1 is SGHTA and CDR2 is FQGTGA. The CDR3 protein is CASSQSRSENSPLHF. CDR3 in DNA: TGTGCCAGCAGCCAATCCAGGTCAGAGAATTCACCCCTCCACTTT.

CDR3 loop: CASSSGQAITEAFF. The DNA of the CDR3 is TGTGCCAGTAGTTCAGGACAGGCCATCACTGAAGCTTTCTTT. The chain has TRBV19 and TRBJ1-1; 7 bases match TRBD1. The CDR3 spans 14 residues. Losses at the gene ends were 5 bases for V and 4 bases for J; bases not matched to a gene: 7. The germline V gene encodes CDR1 LNHDA and CDR2 SQIVND (reference sequence).

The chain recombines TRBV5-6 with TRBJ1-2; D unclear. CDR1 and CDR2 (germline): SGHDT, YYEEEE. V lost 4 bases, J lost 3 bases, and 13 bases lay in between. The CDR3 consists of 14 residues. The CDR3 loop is CASSRGREDYGYTF. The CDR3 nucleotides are TGTGCCAGCAGCAGAGGTAGGGAGGACTATGGCTACACCTTC.

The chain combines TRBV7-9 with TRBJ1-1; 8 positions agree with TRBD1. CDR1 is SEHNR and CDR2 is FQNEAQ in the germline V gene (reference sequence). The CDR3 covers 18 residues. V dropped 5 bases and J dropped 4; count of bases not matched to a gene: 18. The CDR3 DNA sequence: TGTGCCAGCAGCGGGAGAGGTAACCGGGACAGGTGGGCCACTGAAGCTTTCTTT. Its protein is CASSGRGNRDRWATEAFF.

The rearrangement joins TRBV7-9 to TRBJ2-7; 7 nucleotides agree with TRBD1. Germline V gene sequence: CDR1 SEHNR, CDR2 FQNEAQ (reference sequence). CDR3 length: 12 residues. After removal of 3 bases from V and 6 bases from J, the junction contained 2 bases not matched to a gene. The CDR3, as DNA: TGTGCCAGCAGCTTCACAGGGGCCGAGCAGTACTTC. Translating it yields CASSFTGAEQYF.

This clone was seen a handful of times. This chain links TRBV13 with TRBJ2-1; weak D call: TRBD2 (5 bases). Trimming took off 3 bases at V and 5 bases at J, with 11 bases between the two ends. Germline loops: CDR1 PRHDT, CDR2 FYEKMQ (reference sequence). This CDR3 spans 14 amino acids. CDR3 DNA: TGTGCCAGCAGCTTCCGGGGTCGGAACAATGAGCAGTTCTTC. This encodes CASSFRGRNNEQFF.

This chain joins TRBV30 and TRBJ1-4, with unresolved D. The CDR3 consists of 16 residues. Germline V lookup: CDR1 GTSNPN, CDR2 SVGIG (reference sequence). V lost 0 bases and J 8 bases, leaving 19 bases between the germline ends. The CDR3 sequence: CAWSVPTGGGREKLFF. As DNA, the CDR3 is TGTGCCTGGAGTGTACCTACGGGAGGAGGAAGGGAAAAACTGTTTTTT.

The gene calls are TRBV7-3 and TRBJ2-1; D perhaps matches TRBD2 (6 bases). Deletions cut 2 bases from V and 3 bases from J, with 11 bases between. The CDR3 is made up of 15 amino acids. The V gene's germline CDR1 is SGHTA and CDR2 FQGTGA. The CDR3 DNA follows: TGTGCCAGCAGCTTATCTGCGGGACGCTACAATGAGCAGTTCTTC. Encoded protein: CASSLSAGRYNEQFF.

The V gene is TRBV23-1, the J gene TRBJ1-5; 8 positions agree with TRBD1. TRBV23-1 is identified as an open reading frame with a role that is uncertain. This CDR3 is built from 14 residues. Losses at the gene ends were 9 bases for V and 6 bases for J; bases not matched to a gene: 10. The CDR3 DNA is TGCGCCAGGTGGCAGGGGGCATTGGGTCAGCCCCAGCATTTT. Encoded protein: CARWQGALGQPQHF.

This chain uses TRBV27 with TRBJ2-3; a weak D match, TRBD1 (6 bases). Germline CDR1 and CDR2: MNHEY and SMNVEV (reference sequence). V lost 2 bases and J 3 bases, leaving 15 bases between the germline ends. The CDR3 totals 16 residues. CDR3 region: CASSLRGSDRTDTQYF. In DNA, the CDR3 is TGTGCCAGCAGTTTAAGGGGGTCGGATAGGACAGATACGCAGTATTTT.

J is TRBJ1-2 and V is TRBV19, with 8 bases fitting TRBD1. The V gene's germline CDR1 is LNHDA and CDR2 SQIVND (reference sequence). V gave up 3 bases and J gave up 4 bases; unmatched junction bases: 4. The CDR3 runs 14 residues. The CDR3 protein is CASSIHRGVYGYTF. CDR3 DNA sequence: TGTGCCAGTAGTATCCACAGGGGGGTCTATGGCTACACCTTC.

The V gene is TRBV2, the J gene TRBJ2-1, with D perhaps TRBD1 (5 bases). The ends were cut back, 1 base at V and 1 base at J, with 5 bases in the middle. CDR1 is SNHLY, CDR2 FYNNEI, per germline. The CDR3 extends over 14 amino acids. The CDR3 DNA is TGTGCCAGCAGTGAAGAGGGGTCCTACAATGAGCAGTTCTTC. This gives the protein CASSEEGSYNEQFF.

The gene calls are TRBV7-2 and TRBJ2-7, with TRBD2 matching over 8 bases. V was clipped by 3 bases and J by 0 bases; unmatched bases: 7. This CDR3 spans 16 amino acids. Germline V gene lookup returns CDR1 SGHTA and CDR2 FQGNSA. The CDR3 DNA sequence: TGTGCCAGCAGCTTCACGAGTAGCGGGGCCTCCTACGAGCAGTACTTC. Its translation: CASSFTSSGASYEQYF.

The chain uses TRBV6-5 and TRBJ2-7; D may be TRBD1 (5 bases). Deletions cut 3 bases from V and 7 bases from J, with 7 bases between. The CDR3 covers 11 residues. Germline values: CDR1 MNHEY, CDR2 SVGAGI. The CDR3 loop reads CASSYKGEQYF. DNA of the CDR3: TGTGCCAGCAGTTATAAGGGGGAGCAGTACTTC.